This paragraph covers one T cell receptor (beta chain) sequence. Its antigen remains unknown. The junction had 12 bases not matched to a gene; V was cut back by 3 bases and J by 11 bases. The germline V gene has CDR1 GTSNPN and CDR2 SVGIG (reference sequence). CDR3 length equals 13 residues. The sample belongs to a study of cytomegalovirus exposure and HLA in healthy donors. Study details: It was reported in a later analysis that the same platform had been used for the roughly 130 validation repertoires as for the 550 to 700 first-cohort repertoires. Broader study findings: Researchers catalogued 150 or so TCR beta chains as cytomegalovirus-associated.

The study drew the donors from its approximately 110-subject validation cohort, separate from the roughly 700-subject first cohort. Using immunoSEQ multiplex PCR, the repertoire was profiled, and TCRdb retains in-frame clones only, with some absent. The data show under 75,000 clones, roughly 92% seen once. Sequencing was performed on PBMCs. The sequence came from a young man in good health and CMV-seropositive. The gene calls are TRBV30 and TRBJ1-1; 7 bases map to TRBD1. CDR3 region: CAWRWRDREWAFF. The CDR3 coding sequence is TGTGCCTGGAGATGGCGAGACAGGGAGTGGGCTTTCTTT.